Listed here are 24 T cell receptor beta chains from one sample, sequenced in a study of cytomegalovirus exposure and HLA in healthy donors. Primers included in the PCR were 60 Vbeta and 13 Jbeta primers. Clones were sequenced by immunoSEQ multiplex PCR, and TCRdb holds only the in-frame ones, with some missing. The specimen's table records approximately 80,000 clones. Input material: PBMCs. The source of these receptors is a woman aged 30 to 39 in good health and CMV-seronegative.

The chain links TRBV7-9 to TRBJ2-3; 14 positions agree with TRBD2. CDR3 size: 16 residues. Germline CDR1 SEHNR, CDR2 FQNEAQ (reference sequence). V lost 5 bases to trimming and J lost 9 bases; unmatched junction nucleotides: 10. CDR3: CASSQGLAGVKKTQYF. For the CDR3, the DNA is TGTGCCAGCAGCCAGGGACTAGCGGGGGTTAAGAAAACGCAGTATTTT.

The CDR3 reads CASSPTRDRGPANYGYTF. In nucleotides, the CDR3 is TGTGCCAGCTCACCAACCCGGGACAGGGGACCAGCTAACTATGGCTACACCTTC. The chain has TRBV18 and TRBJ1-2; 10 bases agree with TRBD1. The CDR3 contains 18 residues. The V gene end was trimmed by 2 bases and the J gene end by 0 bases; junction bases not matched to a gene: 9. The germline gives CDR1 KGHSH, CDR2 LQKENI.

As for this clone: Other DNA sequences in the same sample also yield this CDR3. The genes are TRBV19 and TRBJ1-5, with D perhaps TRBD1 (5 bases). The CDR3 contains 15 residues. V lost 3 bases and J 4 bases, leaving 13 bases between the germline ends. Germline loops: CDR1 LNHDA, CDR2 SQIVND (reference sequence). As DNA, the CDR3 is TGTGCCAGTAGTATCGGGCAGGGAGGGAATCAGCCCCAGCATTTT. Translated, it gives CASSIGQGGNQPQHF. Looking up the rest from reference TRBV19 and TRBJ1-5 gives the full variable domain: DGGITQSPKYLFRKEGQNVTLSCEQNLNHDAMYWYRQDPGQGLRLIYYSQIVNDFQKGDIAEGYSVSREKKESFPLTVTSAQKNPTAFYLCASSIGQGGNQPQHFGDGTRLSIL.

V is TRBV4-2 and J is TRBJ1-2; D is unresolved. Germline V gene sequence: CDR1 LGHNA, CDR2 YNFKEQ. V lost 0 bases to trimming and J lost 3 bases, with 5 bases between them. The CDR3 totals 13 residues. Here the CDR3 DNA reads TGTGCCAGCAGCCAAGATGCGGACTATGGCTACACCTTC. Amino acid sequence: CASSQDADYGYTF.

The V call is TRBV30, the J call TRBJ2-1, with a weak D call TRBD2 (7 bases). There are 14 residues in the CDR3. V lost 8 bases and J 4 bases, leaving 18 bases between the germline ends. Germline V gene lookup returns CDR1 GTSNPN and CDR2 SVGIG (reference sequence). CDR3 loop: CAAGAKLPYNEQFF. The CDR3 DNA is TGTGCCGCGGGGGCCAAATTGCCGTACAATGAGCAGTTCTTC.

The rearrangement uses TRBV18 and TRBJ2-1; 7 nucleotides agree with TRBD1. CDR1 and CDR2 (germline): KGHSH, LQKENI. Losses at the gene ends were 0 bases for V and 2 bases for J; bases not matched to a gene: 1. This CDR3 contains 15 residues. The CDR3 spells CASSPPGQTYNEQFF. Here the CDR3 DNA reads TGTGCCAGCTCACCACCGGGACAGACCTACAATGAGCAGTTCTTC.

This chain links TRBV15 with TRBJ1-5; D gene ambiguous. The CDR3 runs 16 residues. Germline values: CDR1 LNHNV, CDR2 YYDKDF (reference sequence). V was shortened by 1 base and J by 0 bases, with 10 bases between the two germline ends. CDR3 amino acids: CATSRGEGFSNQPQHF. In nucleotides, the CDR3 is TGTGCCACCAGCAGAGGAGAGGGATTTAGCAATCAGCCCCAGCATTTT.

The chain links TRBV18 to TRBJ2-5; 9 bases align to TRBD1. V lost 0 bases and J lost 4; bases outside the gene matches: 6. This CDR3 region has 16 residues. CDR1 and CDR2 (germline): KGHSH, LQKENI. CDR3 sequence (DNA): TGTGCCAGCTCACCACCGGGACAGGGATTCGGAGAGACCCAGTACTTC. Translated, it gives CASSPPGQGFGETQYF.

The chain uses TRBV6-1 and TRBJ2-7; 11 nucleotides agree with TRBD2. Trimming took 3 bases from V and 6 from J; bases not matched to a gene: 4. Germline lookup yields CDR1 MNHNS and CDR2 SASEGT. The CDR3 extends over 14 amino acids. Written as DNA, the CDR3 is TGTGCCAGCAGTGATCTAGCGGGAGGTGCCGAGCAGTACTTC. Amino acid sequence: CASSDLAGGAEQYF.

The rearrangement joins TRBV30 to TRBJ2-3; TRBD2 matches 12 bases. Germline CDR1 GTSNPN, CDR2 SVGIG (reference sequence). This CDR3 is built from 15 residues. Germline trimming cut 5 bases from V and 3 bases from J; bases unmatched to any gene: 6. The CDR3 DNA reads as TGTGCCTGGGGATCACTAGCGGGAGGTACAGATACGCAGTATTTT. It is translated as CAWGSLAGGTDTQYF.

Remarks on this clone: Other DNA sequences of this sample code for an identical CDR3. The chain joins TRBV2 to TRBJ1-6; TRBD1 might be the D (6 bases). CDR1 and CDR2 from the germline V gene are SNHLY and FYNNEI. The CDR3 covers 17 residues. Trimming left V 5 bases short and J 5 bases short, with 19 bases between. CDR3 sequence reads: CASSKISQTGDNSPLHF. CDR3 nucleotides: TGTGCCAGCAGTAAAATCTCACAGACAGGAGATAATTCACCCCTCCACTTT.

The CDR3 coding sequence is TGTGCCAGCAGCGACTTAGGGGACGAGCAGTACTTC. This translates into CASSDLGDEQYF. V and J are TRBV6-1 and TRBJ2-7; tentatively, D is TRBD1 (5 bases). V lost 6 bases to trimming and J lost 5 bases, with 11 bases between them. There are 12 residues in the CDR3. Germline CDR1 MNHNS, CDR2 SASEGT.

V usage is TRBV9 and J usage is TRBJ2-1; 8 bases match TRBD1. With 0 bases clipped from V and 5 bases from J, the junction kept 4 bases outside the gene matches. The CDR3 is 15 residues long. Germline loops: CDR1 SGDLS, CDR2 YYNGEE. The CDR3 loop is CASSVGDRSDNEQFF. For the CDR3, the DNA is TGTGCCAGCAGCGTAGGGGACAGGTCCGACAATGAGCAGTTCTTC.

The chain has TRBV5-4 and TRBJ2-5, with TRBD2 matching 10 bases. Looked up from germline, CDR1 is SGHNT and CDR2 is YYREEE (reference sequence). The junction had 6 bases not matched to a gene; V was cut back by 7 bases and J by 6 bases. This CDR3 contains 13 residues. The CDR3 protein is CASRIAGGKTQYF. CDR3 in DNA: TGTGCCAGCCGGATAGCGGGAGGCAAGACCCAGTACTTC.

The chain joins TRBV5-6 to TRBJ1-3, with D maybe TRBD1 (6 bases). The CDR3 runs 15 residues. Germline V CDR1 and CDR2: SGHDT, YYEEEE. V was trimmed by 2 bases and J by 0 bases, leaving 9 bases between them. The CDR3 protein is CASSFQGSSGNTIYF. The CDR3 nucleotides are TGTGCCAGCAGCTTTCAGGGGAGCTCTGGAAACACCATATATTTT.

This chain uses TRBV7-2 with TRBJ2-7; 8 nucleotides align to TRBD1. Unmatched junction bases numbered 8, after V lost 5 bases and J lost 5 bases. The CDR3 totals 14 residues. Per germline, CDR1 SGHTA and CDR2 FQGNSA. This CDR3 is CASSPRTGKDEQYF. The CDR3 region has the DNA TGTGCCAGCAGCCCCCGGACAGGGAAAGACGAGCAGTACTTC.

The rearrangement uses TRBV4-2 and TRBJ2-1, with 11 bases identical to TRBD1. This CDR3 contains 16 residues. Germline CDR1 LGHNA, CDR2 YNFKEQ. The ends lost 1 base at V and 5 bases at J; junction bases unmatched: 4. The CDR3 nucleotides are TGTGCCAGCAGCCAAGTCCCGGGACAGGGGGACAATGAGCAGTTCTTC. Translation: CASSQVPGQGDNEQFF.

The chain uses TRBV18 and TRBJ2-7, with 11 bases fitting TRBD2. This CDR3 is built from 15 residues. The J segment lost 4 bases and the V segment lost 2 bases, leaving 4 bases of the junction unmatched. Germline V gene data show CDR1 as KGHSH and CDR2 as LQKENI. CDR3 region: CASSPELAGEYEQYF. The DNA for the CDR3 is TGTGCCAGCTCACCAGAACTAGCGGGAGAATACGAGCAGTACTTC.

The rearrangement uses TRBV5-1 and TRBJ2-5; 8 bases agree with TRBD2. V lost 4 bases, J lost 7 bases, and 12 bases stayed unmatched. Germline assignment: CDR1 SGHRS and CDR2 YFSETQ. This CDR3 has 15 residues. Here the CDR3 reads CASSPARGGAGTQYF. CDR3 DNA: TGCGCCAGCAGCCCTGCTCGGGGGGGCGCCGGGACCCAGTACTTC.

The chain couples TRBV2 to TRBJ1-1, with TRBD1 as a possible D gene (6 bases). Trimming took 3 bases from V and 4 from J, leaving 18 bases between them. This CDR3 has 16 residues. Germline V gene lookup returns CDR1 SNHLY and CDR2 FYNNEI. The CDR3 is CASSESRAGVGTEAFF. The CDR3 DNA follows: TGTGCCAGCAGTGAGAGTAGGGCAGGGGTGGGCACTGAAGCTTTCTTT.

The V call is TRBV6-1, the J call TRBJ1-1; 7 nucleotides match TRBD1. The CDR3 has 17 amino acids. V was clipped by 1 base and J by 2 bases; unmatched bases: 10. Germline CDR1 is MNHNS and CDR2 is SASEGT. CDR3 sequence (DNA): TGTGCCAGCAGTGAAGTGGGAATATCAGGGGGAAACACTGAAGCTTTCTTT. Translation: CASSEVGISGGNTEAFF.

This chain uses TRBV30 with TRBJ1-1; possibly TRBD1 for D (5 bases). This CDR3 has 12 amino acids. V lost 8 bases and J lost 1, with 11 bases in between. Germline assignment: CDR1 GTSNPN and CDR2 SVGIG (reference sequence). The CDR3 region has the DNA TGTGCCATAGACAGAACGAACACTGAAGCTTTCTTT. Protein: CAIDRTNTEAFF.

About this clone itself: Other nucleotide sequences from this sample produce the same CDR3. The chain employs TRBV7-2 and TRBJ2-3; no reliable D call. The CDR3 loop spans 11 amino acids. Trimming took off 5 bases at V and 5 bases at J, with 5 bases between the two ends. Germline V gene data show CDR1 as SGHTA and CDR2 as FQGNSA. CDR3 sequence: CASSPRDTQYF. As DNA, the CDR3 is TGTGCCAGCAGCCCCCGAGATACGCAGTATTTT.

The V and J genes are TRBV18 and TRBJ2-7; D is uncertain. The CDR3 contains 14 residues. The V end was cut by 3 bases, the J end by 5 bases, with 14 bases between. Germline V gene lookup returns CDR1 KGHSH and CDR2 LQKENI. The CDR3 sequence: CASSPSTGINEQYF. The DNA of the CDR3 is TGTGCCAGCTCACCTAGCACCGGTATTAACGAGCAGTACTTC.